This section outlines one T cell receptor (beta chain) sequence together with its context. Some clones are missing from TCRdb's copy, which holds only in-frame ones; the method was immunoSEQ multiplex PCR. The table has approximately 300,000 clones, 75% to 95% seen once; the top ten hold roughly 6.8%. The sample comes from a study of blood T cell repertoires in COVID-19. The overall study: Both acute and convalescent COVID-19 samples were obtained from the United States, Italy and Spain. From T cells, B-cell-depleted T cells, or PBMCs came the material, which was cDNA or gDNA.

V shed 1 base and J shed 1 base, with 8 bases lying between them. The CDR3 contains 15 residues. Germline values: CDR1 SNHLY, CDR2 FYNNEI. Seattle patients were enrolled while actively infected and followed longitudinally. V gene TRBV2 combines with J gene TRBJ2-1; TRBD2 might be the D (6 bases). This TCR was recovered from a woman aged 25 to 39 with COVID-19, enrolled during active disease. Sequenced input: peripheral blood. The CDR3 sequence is CASSEVGLSYNEQFF. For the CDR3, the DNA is TGTGCCAGCAGTGAAGTAGGACTATCCTACAATGAGCAGTTCTTC.